The 21 T cell receptor beta chains below come from one sample, sequenced in a study of blood T cell repertoires in COVID-19. TCRdb keeps only in-frame clones here, not all; method: immunoSEQ multiplex PCR. This sample yields some 99,000 clones, of which about 87% are seen a single time; about 1% belongs to the top ten. Sequencing used peripheral blood. These receptor sequences come from a human donor in a cohort sampled during active COVID-19.

The chain couples TRBV24-1 to TRBJ2-1; weak D call: TRBD1 (6 bases). Looked up from germline, CDR1 is KGHDR and CDR2 is SFDVKD. This CDR3 has 13 amino acids. V was clipped by 4 bases and J by 4 bases, with 7 bases between them. CDR3 nucleotides: TGTGCCACCAGTGAAGGGGGATACAATGAGCAGTTCTTC. Its protein is CATSEGGYNEQFF.

This chain joins TRBV9 and TRBJ2-1; TRBD2 matches 10 bases. With 3 bases clipped from V and 2 bases from J, the junction kept 8 bases outside the gene matches. Germline loops: CDR1 SGDLS, CDR2 YYNGEE. The CDR3 is 17 residues long. The CDR3: CASSGSSGGATYNEQFF. The DNA for the CDR3 is TGTGCCAGCAGCGGGTCGAGCGGGGGGGCGACCTACAATGAGCAGTTCTTC.

The rearrangement uses TRBV5-1 and TRBJ2-7; 10 bases map to TRBD1. This CDR3 has 16 amino acids. V was pared by 4 bases and J by 1 base, with 8 bases of the junction left unmatched. Looked up from germline, CDR1 is SGHRS and CDR2 is YFSETQ. CDR3 amino acids: CASSSWTGGLSYEQYF. The CDR3 DNA sequence: TGCGCCAGCAGCAGTTGGACAGGGGGTTTATCCTACGAGCAGTACTTC.

The V call is TRBV10-1, the J call TRBJ2-1; 9 positions match TRBD2. The CDR3 runs 20 residues. CDR1 is WNHNN, CDR2 SYGVQD, per germline (reference sequence). V trimming: 6 bases; J trimming: 0 bases; junction bases outside the gene matches: 18. CDR3 residues: CASRPTSGYQLPSSYNEQFF. As DNA, the CDR3 is TGCGCCAGCAGGCCGACTAGCGGTTACCAATTACCTAGCTCCTACAATGAGCAGTTCTTC.

The chain uses TRBV2 and TRBJ1-3; 9 bases are shared with TRBD1. V dropped 1 base and J dropped 4; count of bases not matched to a gene: 2. The CDR3 loop spans 15 amino acids. Germline values: CDR1 SNHLY, CDR2 FYNNEI. CDR3 nucleotide sequence: TGTGCCAGCAGTGAAGGGGGGACAGGGGGAAACACCATATATTTT. It specifies CASSEGGTGGNTIYF.

V usage is TRBV6-6 and J usage is TRBJ2-1, with D possibly matching TRBD1 (5 bases). Germline loops: CDR1 MNHNY, CDR2 SVGAGI (reference sequence). With 10 bases removed from V and 10 bases from J, the gap between germline ends came to 20 bases. CDR3 length: 13 amino acids. Written as DNA, the CDR3 is TGTGCCACCTCAGACAGACCCTCTTTAGAGCAGTTCTTC. Translation: CATSDRPSLEQFF.

The chain's CDR3 is CASSLGTGGGEQYF. The CDR3 nucleotides are TGTGCCAGCAGCTTAGGCACGGGGGGGGGCGAGCAGTACTTC. The chain links TRBV13 to TRBJ2-7, with 8 nucleotides matching TRBD2. V shed 0 bases, J shed 6 bases, and the junction held 4 bases outside the gene matches. The CDR3 sequence is 14 residues long. Germline V gene sequence: CDR1 PRHDT, CDR2 FYEKMQ (reference sequence). The full variable domain, in which reference TRBV13 and TRBJ2-7 provide the parts outside the CDR3, is AAGVIQSPRHLIKEKRETATLKCYPIPRHDTVYWYQQGPGQDPQFLISFYEKMQSDKGSIPDRFSAQQFSDYHSELNMSSLELGDSALYFCASSLGTGGGEQYFGPGTRLTVT.

The chain joins TRBV6-6 to TRBJ1-1; D ambiguous. The V end lost 2 bases, the J end lost 4 bases, and 11 bases lay between the germline ends. The CDR3 runs to 14 residues. The germline gives CDR1 MNHNY, CDR2 SVGAGI (reference sequence). CDR3 sequence: CASSYAGRGTEAFF. CDR3 nucleotide sequence: TGTGCCAGCAGTTACGCGGGTCGGGGCACTGAAGCTTTCTTT.

DNA of the CDR3: TGTGCCAGCAGCTTGGATATGGGGGGAATCGGGGAGCTGTTTTTT. Translation gives CASSLDMGGIGELFF. This chain joins TRBV5-6 and TRBJ2-2, with a tentative D call TRBD2 (6 bases). The V end lost 0 bases, the J end lost 7 bases, and 13 bases lay between the germline ends. Germline values: CDR1 SGHDT, CDR2 YYEEEE. This CDR3 is 15 amino acids long. The full variable domain, with the rest looked up from reference TRBV5-6 and TRBJ2-2, is DAGVTQSPTHLIKTRGQQVTLRCSPKSGHDTVSWYQQALGQGPQFIFQYYEEEERQRGNFPDRFSGHQFPNYSSELNVNALLLGDSALYLCASSLDMGGIGELFFGEGSRLTVL.

The rearrangement links TRBV11-1 to TRBJ2-6, with 7 positions matching TRBD2. This CDR3 is built from 13 residues. V lost 5 bases, J lost 11 bases, and 6 bases stayed unmatched. The germline CDR1 and CDR2 sequences are SGHAT and FQDESV (reference sequence). The CDR3 protein is CASSPWGGDVLTF. DNA of the CDR3: TGTGCCAGCAGCCCGTGGGGGGGAGACGTCCTGACTTTC.

The genes are TRBV2 and TRBJ2-5, with a tentative D call TRBD1 (5 bases). The V end was cut by 3 bases, the J end by 7 bases, with 18 bases between. This CDR3 contains 15 residues. Germline V CDR1 and CDR2: SNHLY, FYNNEI. The CDR3 DNA reads TGTGCCAGCAGTGAGTCAGGGAAAGGCGTTGGGACCCAGTACTTC. Amino acid sequence: CASSESGKGVGTQYF.

V and J are TRBV3-1 (or the pseudogene TRBV3-2) and TRBJ1-5, with 7 bases that match TRBD1. J gave up 7 bases and V 3 bases, and 9 bases lay outside the gene matches. Germline V lookup: CDR1 LGHDT, CDR2 YNNKEL (reference sequence). This CDR3 has 15 amino acids. The CDR3 here is CASSQEGAWGQPQHF. In nucleotides, the CDR3 is TGTGCCAGCAGCCAGGAGGGGGCTTGGGGACAGCCCCAGCATTTT.

The V gene is TRBV4-1, the J gene TRBJ2-4, with 11 bases that match TRBD2. CDR1 MGHRA and CDR2 YSYEKL come from the germline V gene. Trimming removed 4 bases from V and 0 bases from J; junction bases left unmatched: 11. This CDR3 contains 19 residues. The chain's CDR3 is CASSRDRTSGPLAKNIQYF. CDR3 bases: TGCGCCAGCAGCCGGGACCGGACTAGCGGGCCACTAGCCAAAAACATTCAGTACTTC.

V gene TRBV5-4 combines with J gene TRBJ1-2; no definite D call. Germline V gene lookup returns CDR1 SGHNT and CDR2 YYREEE (reference sequence). Between the trimmed V and J ends, which lost 4 bases and 2 bases, there was a span of 18 bases. The CDR3 loop spans 16 amino acids. The CDR3 region is CASSPAPGIGNYGYTF. The CDR3 DNA reads as TGTGCCAGCAGCCCAGCCCCGGGGATAGGGAACTATGGCTACACCTTC. Using reference TRBV5-4 and TRBJ1-2 for the parts outside the CDR3, the full variable domain is ETGVTQSPTHLIKTRGQQVTLRCSSQSGHNTVSWYQQALGQGPQFIFQYYREEENGRGNFPPRFSGLQFPNYSSELNVNALELDDSALYLCASSPAPGIGNYGYTFGSGTRLTVV.

This chain uses TRBV18 with TRBJ2-3, with D hard to call. Trimming removed 3 bases from V and 2 bases from J, with 9 bases in between. The V gene's germline CDR1 is KGHSH and CDR2 LQKENI. This CDR3 is 14 amino acids long. This CDR3 is CASSPYRHTDTQYF. CDR3 bases: TGTGCCAGCTCACCGTACAGACACACAGATACGCAGTATTTT. Based on the CDR3 plus reference TRBV18 and TRBJ2-3, the full variable domain is NAGVMQNPRHLVRRRGQEARLRCSPMKGHSHVYWYRQLPEEGLKFMVYLQKENIIDESGMPKERFSAEFPKEGPSILRIQQVVRGDSAAYFCASSPYRHTDTQYFGPGTRLTVL.

V is TRBV12-5 and J is TRBJ2-2, with D possibly TRBD2 on 5 matching bases. Germline CDR1 LGHNT, CDR2 FRNRAP. V lost 0 bases to trimming and J lost 4 bases, with 9 bases between them. The CDR3 has 15 residues. The DNA of the CDR3 is TGTGCTAGTGGTTTGGTCGGCCGGGGCACCGGGGAGCTGTTTTTT. Amino acids: CASGLVGRGTGELFF.

Comments on this clone: A junction boundary mismatches the germline segment, possibly from a read error. This chain joins TRBV12-3 or TRBV12-4 and TRBJ1-2; D is perhaps TRBD1 (6 bases). This CDR3 contains 12 residues. The CDR3 coding sequence is TGTGCCAGCAAGAGCGGACAGACGAGGCCGAGTTTC. This gives the protein CASKSGQTRPSF.

V is TRBV7-9 and J is TRBJ1-1; D possibly corresponds to TRBD1 (6 bases). The CDR3 extends over 15 amino acids. Trimming pared 6 bases from V and 1 base from J, leaving 15 bases between. Germline CDR1 reads SEHNR; CDR2 reads FQNEAQ (reference sequence). The CDR3 reads CASSPGQGWNTEAFF. The CDR3 DNA follows: TGTGCCAGCAGTCCGGGTCAGGGGTGGAACACTGAAGCTTTCTTT.

The chain combines TRBV3-1 (or the pseudogene TRBV3-2) with TRBJ2-3; D may be TRBD2 (6 bases). CDR1 is LGHDT and CDR2 is YNNKEL in the germline V gene (reference sequence). The ends were cut back, 3 bases at V and 5 bases at J, with 15 bases in the middle. The CDR3 has 15 amino acids. This CDR3 reads CASSHPRVGGDTQYF. CDR3 nucleotides: TGTGCCAGCAGCCACCCTAGAGTGGGGGGAGATACGCAGTATTTT.

The rearrangement uses TRBV7-8 and TRBJ1-2; D unclear. The CDR3 runs to 15 residues. Between the trimmed V and J ends, which lost 0 bases and 6 bases, there was a span of 14 bases. In germline, CDR1 is SGHVS, CDR2 FQNEAQ. CDR3 residues: CASSLARTGSDGYTF. In DNA, the CDR3 is TGTGCCAGCAGCTTAGCCCGAACGGGGTCTGATGGCTACACCTTC.

The V and J genes are TRBV5-6 and TRBJ1-1; 7 bases line up with TRBD1. This CDR3 has 14 residues. CDR1 and CDR2 (germline): SGHDT, YYEEEE. Germline trimming cut 3 bases from V and 5 bases from J; bases unmatched to any gene: 7. For the CDR3, the DNA is TGTGCCAGCAGCTCCACAGGGGTCGGTACTGAAGCTTTCTTT. Its translation is CASSSTGVGTEAFF.